The source of this TCR beta chain is a study of human T cells and chemical hapten exposure. General observations from the study: Versus controls, expanded TCRs had significantly more large CDR3 similarity clusters. The immune response of these alopecia patients might not match healthy individuals'.

Original methodology: The number of TCRs in each sample had a median of approximately 90,000 and spanned roughly 23,224 to 700,000. TCRdb re-called the RACE reads with MiXCR, one entry per CDR3 protein. The authors' filters were not applied to this entry. Altogether 370,000 or so distinct CDR3 sequences are present, 4% to 5.5% being singletons, with the ten largest covering about 2.1%. CDR1 is SEHNR, CDR2 FQNEAQ, per germline (reference sequence). The ends lost 5 bases at V and 3 bases at J; junction bases unmatched: 14. This CDR3 has 17 amino acids. This clonotype was seen repeatedly, ten times or more. Its antigen is unknown. Time point of the sample: patch test 1, 2 weeks after DPC sensitization. The sample's treatment: therapeutic diphenylcyclopropenone sensitization with weekly scalp DPC.

The receptor was isolated from a woman aged 45 to 65 with alopecia areata. Some clones in this sample may be carry-over from other donors' samples. Here the sequenced sample was whole blood, taken in connection with sensitization to the hapten diphenylcyclopropenone (DPC). The chain is built from TRBV7-9 and TRBJ2-3; 7 nucleotides line up with TRBD2. The CDR3 region is CASSPRDAGDLTDTQYF. CDR3 DNA: TGTGCCAGCAGCCCTAGAGACGCGGGAGATCTGACAGATACGCAGTATTTT.